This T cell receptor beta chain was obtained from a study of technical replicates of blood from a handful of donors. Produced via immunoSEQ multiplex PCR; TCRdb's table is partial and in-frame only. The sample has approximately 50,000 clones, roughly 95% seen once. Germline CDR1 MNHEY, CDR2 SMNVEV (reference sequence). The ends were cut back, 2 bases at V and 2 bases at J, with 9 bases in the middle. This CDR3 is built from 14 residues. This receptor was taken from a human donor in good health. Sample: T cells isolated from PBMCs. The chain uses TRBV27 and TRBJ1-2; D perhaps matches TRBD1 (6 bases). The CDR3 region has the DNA TGTGCCAGCAGTTTAGCGGACAGCAACTATGGCTACACCTTC. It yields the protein CASSLADSNYGYTF.